This paragraph reports one TCR beta chain. Its antigen is not known. Researchers ran the PCR with 60 Vbeta and 13 Jbeta primers. Study processing details: Roughly 12 million shared chains were among approximately 80 million unique TCR beta chains counted in a later analysis. Profiled with immunoSEQ multiplex PCR; TCRdb holds only in-frame clones, not every one. V and J calls and clone size are copied from that table; D and trimming were computed from the DNA. The sample has 150,000 or so clones, around 78% seen once. The data originate from a study of cytomegalovirus exposure and HLA in healthy donors. Study-wide points: Researchers catalogued about 150 TCR beta chains as cytomegalovirus-associated. In an earlier analysis, most TCR beta V segments were productive about 87% or about 30% of the time.

V lost 5 bases and J lost 4; bases outside the gene matches: 6. The CDR3 is made up of 14 amino acids. Germline V gene sequence: CDR1 LNHDA, CDR2 SQIVND (reference sequence). The source of this sequence is a man aged 40-50 years in good health and CMV-seropositive. The chain has TRBV19 and TRBJ1-1, with TRBD1 matching 8 bases. Input material: PBMCs. The CDR3 bases are TGTGCCAGTAGTTCCCGTCAGGGGGCCACTGAAGCTTTCTTT. This translates into CASSSRQGATEAFF.